Below are 19 T cell receptor beta chains sequenced from a single sample in a study of neurological immune-mediated disorders. TCRdb re-derived calls from the 5' RACE reads in MiXCR, one entry per CDR3 protein. The sample lists fewer than 85,000 distinct CDR3 sequences, 3.9% occurring once. The source material was PBMCs. The receptors derive from a man aged 30 to 45 with multiple sclerosis.

This clonotype was seen ten or more times. The rearrangement uses TRBV6-2 or TRBV6-3 and TRBJ2-1, with D hard to call. This CDR3 has 11 amino acids. CDR1 and CDR2 from the germline V gene are MNHEY and SVGEGT. V was shortened by 4 bases and J by 6 bases, with 4 bases between the two germline ends. The CDR3 sequence is CASSFFNEQFF. CDR3 nucleotides: TGTGCCAGCAGTTTTTTCAATGAGCAGTTCTTC.

This clonotype has at least ten counts. V and J are TRBV7-8 and TRBJ2-5, with unresolved D. Trimming shortened V by 5 bases and J by 2 bases, and 12 bases separated the two germline ends. CDR1 is SGHVS and CDR2 is FQNEAQ in the germline V gene. The CDR3 has 14 amino acids. The CDR3 DNA reads TGTGCCAGCAGCCCATACCATGAGCAAGAGACCCAGTACTTC. Its translation is CASSPYHEQETQYF.

This clonotype has just a few counts. The junction differs from germline at one of its ends, possibly a read error. V gene TRBV20-1 combines with J gene TRBJ1-5, with D perhaps matching TRBD1 (6 bases). The CDR3 totals 15 residues. Germline CDR1 is DFQATT and CDR2 is SNEGSKA (reference sequence). The CDR3 protein is CSARDSGAVNQPQNF. The CDR3 DNA is TGCAGTGCTAGAGATTCGGGGGCGGTAAATCAGCCCCAGAATTTT.

This clonotype was seen ten or more times. The rearrangement links TRBV5-1 to TRBJ2-7; D uncertain. Trimming removed 1 base from V and 0 bases from J, with 8 bases in between. The CDR3 spans 14 residues. CDR1 is SGHRS and CDR2 is YFSETQ in the germline V gene. CDR3 sequence: CASSLLPDSYEQYF. CDR3 DNA: TGCGCCAGCAGCTTGTTACCGGACTCCTACGAGCAGTACTTC.

This clonotype occurred many times. The chain uses TRBV20-1 and TRBJ2-2; D gene ambiguous. Germline-derived CDR1 and CDR2 are DFQATT and SNEGSKA (reference sequence). The germline V and J ends were trimmed by 6 bases and 2 bases, with 19 bases remaining between them. The CDR3 is 16 residues long. The CDR3 DNA reads as TGCAGTGCCCGACAATGGCGCAGTCAAAACACCGGGGAGCTGTTTTTT. Amino acid sequence: CSARQWRSQNTGELFF.

This clonotype was seen repeatedly, ten times or more. The J gene is TRBJ1-3, the V gene TRBV7-8, with D perhaps TRBD1 (5 bases). V was trimmed by 8 bases and J by 4 bases, leaving 9 bases between them. This CDR3 contains 12 residues. Germline CDR1 and CDR2: SGHVS and FQNEAQ. CDR3 nucleotides: TGTGCCAGCGGGGGGTCCGGAAACACCATATATTTT. The encoded protein is CASGGSGNTIYF.

This clonotype was counted ten times or more. V is TRBV29-1 and J is TRBJ2-3; TRBD2 is a possible D gene (6 bases). The CDR3 covers 14 residues. Trimming shortened V by 4 bases and J by 3 bases, and 14 bases separated the two germline ends. Germline V gene data show CDR1 as SQVTM and CDR2 as ANQGSEA. Written as DNA, the CDR3 is TGCAGCGTTGGGGGGGTTGCGGGTACAGATACGCAGTATTTT. It is translated as CSVGGVAGTDTQYF.

This clonotype was picked up many times. The V gene is TRBV5-1, the J gene TRBJ2-6, with no clear D. Germline V gene lookup returns CDR1 SGHRS and CDR2 YFSETQ. V lost 4 bases and J 0 bases, leaving 8 bases between the germline ends. The CDR3 consists of 15 residues. CDR3 DNA sequence: TGCGCCAGCAGCAACACTCACTCTGGGGCCAACGTCCTGACTTTC. Residues: CASSNTHSGANVLTF.

This clonotype was detected ten times or more. V and J are TRBV7-2 and TRBJ1-2; 7 bases fit TRBD1. The CDR3 spans 17 residues. Germline CDR1 SGHTA, CDR2 FQGNSA. The ends lost 4 bases at V and 4 bases at J; junction bases unmatched: 15. The CDR3 nucleotides are TGTGCCAGCAGCTACAGACAGGGACCCTATACCACCTATGGCTACACCTTC. Its translation: CASSYRQGPYTTYGYTF.

The sample holds many counts of this clonotype. The chain is built from TRBV29-1 and TRBJ2-3, with 7 bases fitting TRBD1. Germline V gives CDR1 SQVTM, CDR2 ANQGSEA. The CDR3 totals 12 residues. The V gene end was trimmed by 4 bases and the J gene end by 4 bases; junction bases not matched to a gene: 2. CDR3 bases: TGCAGCGTTGGACAGGGCGCAGATACGCAGTATTTT. Its translation: CSVGQGADTQYF.

The table lists this clonotype with many counts. The V call is TRBV20-1, the J call TRBJ2-1, with 12 bases identical to TRBD2. V was pared by 5 bases and J by 8 bases, with 10 bases of the junction left unmatched. CDR1 DFQATT and CDR2 SNEGSKA come from the germline V gene (reference sequence). The CDR3 consists of 15 residues. This chain's CDR3 is CSARPLAGGRDEQFF. CDR3 coding DNA: TGCAGTGCTCGTCCCCTAGCGGGGGGGCGCGATGAGCAGTTCTTC.

This clonotype was seen ten or more times. The V gene is TRBV6-5, the J gene TRBJ2-1, with D unresolved. V was shortened by 6 bases and J by 7 bases, with 13 bases between the two germline ends. The CDR3 runs 13 residues. CDR1 is MNHEY, CDR2 SVGAGI, per germline. The CDR3 loop is CASSRISKNEQFF. CDR3 coding DNA: TGTGCCAGCAGCCGTATTTCGAAGAATGAGCAGTTCTTC.

This clonotype was seen a handful of times. A read error may produce the germline difference seen at one junction end. The chain combines TRBV2 with TRBJ1-5, with D hard to call. Germline CDR1 SNHLY, CDR2 FYNNEI. CDR3 size: 13 residues. The CDR3 spells CASNEYSNQPQNF. The CDR3 DNA reads TGTGCCAGCAACGAGTATAGCAATCAGCCCCAGAATTTT.

This clonotype was recorded at least ten times. This chain links TRBV11-2 with TRBJ1-2, with D hard to call. CDR3 length: 14 residues. Germline values: CDR1 SGHAT, CDR2 FQNNGV. V lost 5 bases to trimming and J lost 4 bases, with 14 bases between them. CDR3 in DNA: TGTGCCAGCAGCACCCTGGGAGACGTCTATGGCTACACCTTC. It specifies CASSTLGDVYGYTF.

This clonotype has at least ten counts. The J gene is TRBJ2-1, the V gene TRBV3-1; perhaps TRBD2 as D (6 bases). V was pared by 0 bases and J by 1 base, with 16 bases between. Per the germline V gene, CDR1 is LGHDT and CDR2 is YNNKEL (reference sequence). This CDR3 has 18 amino acids. This CDR3 is CASSQDESSGGSYNEQFF. CDR3 sequence (DNA): TGTGCCAGCAGCCAAGATGAGTCCTCCGGGGGTTCCTACAATGAGCAGTTCTTC.

This clonotype was observed many times. This rearrangement joins TRBV4-1 to TRBJ1-4; D is unclear. Germline CDR1 reads MGHRA; CDR2 reads YSYEKL. Trimming pared 2 bases from V and 5 bases from J, leaving 12 bases between. The CDR3 has 15 residues. The CDR3 region is CASSQPDLTNEKLFF. In DNA, the CDR3 is TGCGCCAGCAGCCAACCGGACCTAACGAATGAAAAACTGTTTTTT.

On this clonotype itself: This may be a read error: a much more frequent sequence differs by one nucleotide. The CDR3 DNA reads TGTGCCAGCAGCCGGGGGGGAAAGGCCTTGACCCAGTACTTC. Residues: CASSRGGKALTQYF. The V and J genes are TRBV3-1 and TRBJ2-5; 7 bases map to TRBD2. The junction had 9 bases not matched to a gene; V was cut back by 4 bases and J by 7 bases. The CDR3 length is 14 residues. Germline-derived CDR1 and CDR2 are LGHDT and YNNKEL (reference sequence).

At least ten counts were recorded for this clonotype. The chain joins TRBV20-1 to TRBJ2-7; no clear D. CDR3 length: 12 amino acids. In germline, CDR1 is DFQATT, CDR2 SNEGSKA (reference sequence). Trimming took 2 bases from V and 5 from J, leaving 10 bases between them. The CDR3 sequence is CSARKGAHEQYF. The CDR3 DNA is TGCAGTGCTAGAAAGGGTGCCCACGAGCAGTACTTC.

This clonotype was recorded many times. The V call is TRBV20-1, the J call TRBJ1-2; tentative D call: TRBD1 (5 bases). CDR3 length equals 13 residues. CDR1 and CDR2 from the germline V gene are DFQATT and SNEGSKA (reference sequence). The V and J ends lost 1 base and 3 bases respectively, with 9 bases between them. The CDR3 here is CSARVGVDYGYTF. The DNA of the CDR3 is TGCAGTGCTAGAGTAGGGGTTGACTATGGCTACACCTTC.